The sequence of this T cell receptor beta chain was determined in a study of T cell responses to AZD1222 COVID-19 vaccine. Only in-frame clones appear in the TCRdb table, and some are missing; sequencing was by immunoSEQ multiplex PCR. Among 140,000 to 150,000 clones, about 93% were seen once, and the ten largest hold over 3%. Study findings and constraints: After two AZD1222 doses, spike-specific TCR breadth and depth rose versus day 0. The span of vaccine-associated CD4 TCRs extended across spike, with dominance at 160-218 and 743-854. Among those given AZD1222, only six were seropositive at baseline. Donor demographics were predominantly white British with a female majority; clonal diversity may be underestimated.

The ends were cut back, 0 bases at V and 10 bases at J, with 8 bases in the middle. Germline assignment: CDR1 SGHRS and CDR2 YFSETQ. The CDR3 has 13 residues. A word on this clone: Its target is not known.

Sequenced here: peripheral blood, sampled on day 0 of AZD1222 vaccination. The rearrangement joins TRBV5-1 to TRBJ1-6; D is uncertain. The TCR sequence derives from an adult in good health. The CDR3: CASSLEGISPLHF. CDR3 sequence (DNA): TGCGCCAGCAGCTTGGAAGGGATCTCACCCCTCCACTTT.